Each of the 12 T cell receptor beta chains below was sequenced from the same sample in a study of T cell responses to AZD1222 COVID-19 vaccine. The protocol was immunoSEQ multiplex PCR, while the TCRdb copy is restricted to in-frame clones and leaves out a portion. The sample shows 120,000 to 150,000 clones, approximately 89% of them seen only once. Sequencing was performed on peripheral blood, taken on day 0 of AZD1222 vaccination. These receptor sequences come from an adult in good health.

V usage is TRBV2 and J usage is TRBJ2-5; 9 bases match TRBD2. Germline CDR1 SNHLY, CDR2 FYNNEI. The length of the CDR3 is 15 residues. Unmatched junction bases numbered 9, after V lost 5 bases and J lost 5 bases. CDR3 DNA: TGTGCCAGCAGTCCCGAGGCGGGGGGGCAGGAGACCCAGTACTTC. This encodes CASSPEAGGQETQYF.

This clone was seen just once. The chain couples TRBV19 to TRBJ1-4; weak D call: TRBD1 (5 bases). Germline V gives CDR1 LNHDA, CDR2 SQIVND (reference sequence). V lost 1 base and J lost 2, with 11 bases in between. This CDR3 has 16 amino acids. CDR3 loop: CASSIVRGPTNEKLFF. The CDR3 DNA reads TGTGCCAGTAGTATAGTAAGGGGACCGACTAATGAAAAACTGTTTTTT.

The rearrangement uses TRBV10-3 and TRBJ2-7, with 11 bases lining up with TRBD2. This CDR3 region has 16 residues. J lost 3 bases, V lost 4 bases, and 8 bases had no gene match. From germline, CDR1 is ENHRY and CDR2 SYGVKD. The CDR3 protein is CAISGSGGAGDYEQYF. The CDR3, as DNA: TGTGCCATCAGTGGTAGCGGGGGGGCCGGGGACTACGAGCAGTACTTC.

The V call is TRBV10-3, the J call TRBJ1-6, with 7 bases aligning to TRBD1. CDR1 ENHRY and CDR2 SYGVKD come from the germline V gene. The CDR3 contains 14 residues. With V trimmed by 10 bases and J by 9 bases, 12 bases remained unmatched. The CDR3 bases are TGTGCCACAAGGGGACAGAGCGATATTTCACCCCTCCACTTT. As protein: CATRGQSDISPLHF.

The V and J genes are TRBV4-1 and TRBJ1-5; D possibly corresponds to TRBD1 (6 bases). Germline CDR1 and CDR2: MGHRA and YSYEKL. The V end was cut by 4 bases, the J end by 4 bases, with 11 bases between. There are 14 residues in the CDR3. This CDR3 reads CASSLGQPNQPQHF. CDR3 nucleotides: TGCGCCAGCAGCCTTGGACAGCCGAATCAGCCCCAGCATTTT.

As DNA, the CDR3 is TGCAGTGCTAGGAATCAGGGTTCGCTCCACTTT. Translation gives CSARNQGSLHF. This chain links TRBV20-1 with TRBJ1-6, with a weak D call TRBD1 (5 bases). V was pared by 3 bases and J by 16 bases, with 13 bases between. This CDR3 has 11 residues. CDR1 is DFQATT, CDR2 SNEGSKA, per germline (reference sequence).

The J gene is TRBJ2-3, the V gene TRBV6-5, with TRBD1 identical over 9 bases. Germline CDR1 is MNHEY and CDR2 is SVGAGI. The CDR3 is made up of 15 amino acids. V was pared by 6 bases and J by 6 bases, with 10 bases of the junction left unmatched. CDR3 bases: TGTGCCAGCAGACCTAATGGACAGGGGTCGGATACGCAGTATTTT. Amino acids: CASRPNGQGSDTQYF.

About this clone itself: Other DNA sequences from this sample encode an identical CDR3 as well. The chain links TRBV5-1 to TRBJ1-1; D is perhaps TRBD1 (5 bases). V was pared by 1 base and J by 1 base, with 8 bases between. The germline CDR1 and CDR2 sequences are SGHRS and YFSETQ. This CDR3 region has 14 residues. DNA for the CDR3: TGCGCCAGCAGCTTGACAGGAAGGAACACTGAAGCTTTCTTT. Translated, it gives CASSLTGRNTEAFF.

The chain joins TRBV28 to TRBJ1-5, with 7 bases that match TRBD1. Germline V gene sequence: CDR1 MDHEN, CDR2 SYDVKM. V was pared by 5 bases and J by 3 bases, with 10 bases of the junction left unmatched. CDR3 length equals 16 residues. For the CDR3, the DNA is TGTGCCAGCAGTCCCCCCCTAGGGACAGACAATCAGCCCCAGCATTTT. It specifies CASSPPLGTDNQPQHF.

V usage is TRBV7-7 and J usage is TRBJ2-5; the D call may be TRBD1 or TRBD2 (6 bases each). The germline V gene encodes CDR1 SSHAT and CDR2 FNYEAQ (reference sequence). Trimming cost V 0 bases and J 5 bases, with 16 bases left between them. The CDR3 has 16 residues. CDR3 sequence: CASSLALQGGAETQYF. In DNA form, the CDR3 reads TGTGCCAGCAGCTTAGCCCTACAGGGAGGTGCGGAGACCCAGTACTTC. Together with reference TRBV7-7 and TRBJ2-5, the CDR3 gives the full variable domain: GAGVSQSPRYKVTKRGQDVTLRCDPISSHATLYWYQQALGQGPEFLTYFNYEAQPDKSGLPSDRFSAERPEGSISTLTIQRTEQRDSAMYRCASSLALQGGAETQYFGPGTRLLVL.

CDR3 sequence: CAWSERGHQPQHF. In DNA, the CDR3 is TGTGCCTGGAGTGAAAGGGGGCATCAGCCCCAGCATTTT. The chain combines TRBV30 with TRBJ1-5, with 7 bases matching TRBD1. CDR1 is GTSNPN and CDR2 is SVGIG in the germline V gene (reference sequence). CDR3 length equals 13 residues. V shed 1 base, J shed 5 bases, and the junction held 2 bases outside the gene matches.

This chain connects TRBV2 to TRBJ1-1; tentative D call: TRBD1 (6 bases). This CDR3 is built from 13 residues. Germline lookup yields CDR1 SNHLY and CDR2 FYNNEI. The V gene lost 6 bases and the J gene lost 3 bases, with 11 bases spanning the gap. The CDR3, as DNA: TGTGCCAGCAGGATACAGGGTTACACTGAAGCTTTCTTT. Protein sequence: CASRIQGYTEAFF.